These 17 T cell receptor beta chains were all obtained from the same sample, sequenced in a study of CD8+ T cells in alopecia areata. Investigators isolated RNA and reverse transcribed it into cDNA to act as the sequencing template. Clones were sequenced by immunoSEQ multiplex PCR, and TCRdb holds only the in-frame ones, with some missing. The sample carries a few hundred thousand clones, about 68% recorded once. The sequenced sample was CD4+ T cells sorted from blood, obtained at week 0. The receptor source for this set is a human donor with alopecia areata.

The V call is TRBV15, the J call TRBJ1-6; D possibly corresponds to TRBD1 (6 bases). In germline, CDR1 is LNHNV, CDR2 YYDKDF (reference sequence). The length of the CDR3 is 14 residues. Trimming removed 0 bases from V and 9 bases from J, with 9 bases in between. The CDR3 is CATSRDRGASPLHF. The CDR3 region has the DNA TGTGCCACCAGCAGAGATAGGGGGGCTTCACCCCTCCACTTT.

CDR3 sequence reads: CASSAKGTAYNEQFF. The CDR3 DNA sequence: TGTGCCAGCAGTGCCAAAGGGACAGCATACAATGAGCAGTTCTTC. This chain connects TRBV2 to TRBJ2-1; TRBD1 matches 7 bases. Germline values: CDR1 SNHLY, CDR2 FYNNEI. The ends lost 4 bases at V and 4 bases at J; junction bases unmatched: 7. The CDR3 length is 15 residues.

J is TRBJ2-1 and V is TRBV4-2, with 12 bases identical to TRBD2. The V gene's germline CDR1 is LGHNA and CDR2 YNFKEQ. The trim removed 8 bases at V and 5 bases at J, leaving 1 base unmatched. CDR3 length: 13 residues. This CDR3 is CASRLAGDNEQFF. The DNA of the CDR3 is TGTGCCAGCCGACTAGCGGGGGACAATGAGCAGTTCTTC.

The chain recombines TRBV6-5 with TRBJ2-1; D not certain. Trimming cost V 7 bases and J 3 bases, with 10 bases left between them. CDR1 MNHEY and CDR2 SVGAGI come from the germline V gene. The CDR3 sequence is 13 residues long. The CDR3, as DNA: TGTGCCAGCAATAGACTGAACTACAATGAGCAGTTCTTC. Residues: CASNRLNYNEQFF.

This rearrangement joins TRBV30 to TRBJ2-3; 11 bases map to TRBD1. The ends lost 2 bases at V and 10 bases at J; junction bases unmatched: 11. The germline CDR1 and CDR2 sequences are GTSNPN and SVGIG (reference sequence). This CDR3 has 15 residues. The CDR3 DNA reads TGTGCCTGGAGTCTCGGGACAGGGGGTCTCCTGGCGCAGTATTTT. This encodes CAWSLGTGGLLAQYF.

This clone was found once. This chain joins TRBV5-4 and TRBJ2-3; D not resolved. CDR1 SGHNT and CDR2 YYREEE come from the germline V gene (reference sequence). Between the trimmed V and J ends, which lost 3 bases and 1 base, there was a span of 9 bases. This CDR3 region has 14 residues. CDR3 sequence: CASSSQDRTDTQYF. In DNA, the CDR3 is TGTGCCAGCAGCTCTCAGGACCGCACAGATACGCAGTATTTT. Based on the CDR3 plus reference TRBV5-4 and TRBJ2-3, the full variable domain is ETGVTQSPTHLIKTRGQQVTLRCSSQSGHNTVSWYQQALGQGPQFIFQYYREEENGRGNFPPRFSGLQFPNYSSELNVNALELDDSALYLCASSSQDRTDTQYFGPGTRLTVL.

This clone was counted a few times. This rearrangement joins TRBV2 to TRBJ2-6, with TRBD1 identical over 9 bases. This CDR3 spans 19 amino acids. CDR1 SNHLY and CDR2 FYNNEI come from the germline V gene. V gave up 0 bases and J gave up 4 bases; unmatched junction bases: 10. This CDR3 reads CASSEATGTGLNGANVLTF. In DNA form, the CDR3 reads TGTGCCAGCAGTGAAGCGACCGGGACAGGGTTAAACGGGGCCAACGTCCTGACTTTC.

The chain links TRBV4-1 to TRBJ1-2; 10 bases line up with TRBD1. V lost 5 bases and J lost 5; bases outside the gene matches: 5. This CDR3 spans 14 amino acids. CDR1 is MGHRA and CDR2 is YSYEKL in the germline V gene. DNA for the CDR3: TGCGCCAGCAGCGGGACAGGGGAGGGTTATGGCTACACCTTC. As protein: CASSGTGEGYGYTF.

This chain uses TRBV7-9 with TRBJ1-6, with 8 bases aligning to TRBD1. The germline V gene has CDR1 SEHNR and CDR2 FQNEAQ (reference sequence). Unmatched junction bases numbered 3, after V lost 4 bases and J lost 7 bases. CDR3 length: 14 amino acids. The CDR3 here is CASSSTGANSPLHF. CDR3 in DNA: TGTGCCAGCAGCTCGACAGGGGCGAATTCACCCCTCCACTTT.

The chain couples TRBV7-2 to TRBJ2-3; D is unclear. CDR1 SGHTA and CDR2 FQGNSA come from the germline V gene. The CDR3 loop spans 14 amino acids. V gave up 6 bases and J gave up 1 base, with 11 bases separating them. CDR3 residues: CASRGPFGTDTQYF. DNA of the CDR3: TGTGCCAGCAGAGGACCATTTGGCACAGATACGCAGTATTTT. Complete variable domain (other parts from reference TRBV7-2 and TRBJ2-3): GAGVSQSPSNKVTEKGKDVELRCDPISGHTALYWYRQSLGQGLEFLIYFQGNSAPDKSGLPSDRFSAERTGGSVSTLTIQRTQQEDSAVYLCASRGPFGTDTQYFGPGTRLTVL.

The count of this clone is one. The V and J genes are TRBV5-1 and TRBJ2-7; D is uncertain. Trimming stripped 3 bases from V and 6 bases from J, with 13 bases between. The CDR3 has 13 residues. Germline CDR1 reads SGHRS; CDR2 reads YFSETQ. CDR3 amino acids: CASSSLTSREQYF. DNA of the CDR3: TGCGCCAGCAGCTCCCTAACGTCGCGCGAGCAGTACTTC. The full variable domain, with the rest looked up from reference TRBV5-1 and TRBJ2-7, is KAGVTQTPRYLIKTRGQQVTLSCSPISGHRSVSWYQQTPGQGLQFLFEYFSETQRNKGNFPGRFSGRQFSNSRSEMNVSTLELGDSALYLCASSSLTSREQYFGPGTRLTVT.

The chain is built from TRBV5-6 and TRBJ1-2; 8 bases map to TRBD1. The CDR3 spans 14 residues. Germline CDR1 SGHDT, CDR2 YYEEEE. V dropped 1 base and J dropped 7; count of bases not matched to a gene: 6. CDR3 in DNA: TGTGCCAGCAGCTTGTCCAGGGGGCTTCGTGGCTACACCTTC. Translation: CASSLSRGLRGYTF.

The V gene is TRBV25-1, the J gene TRBJ1-1, with TRBD1 matching 7 bases. V lost 2 bases and J lost 1; bases outside the gene matches: 10. The CDR3 has 17 amino acids. Germline lookup yields CDR1 MGHDK and CDR2 SYGVNS. The CDR3 bases are TGTGCCAGCAGTGAAGGTTTCTCGCGACAGGGGAACACTGAAGCTTTCTTT. Protein sequence: CASSEGFSRQGNTEAFF.

The chain combines TRBV9 with TRBJ2-7, with a weak D call TRBD1 (6 bases). V was trimmed by 4 bases and J by 3 bases, leaving 11 bases between them. The CDR3 loop spans 13 amino acids. Germline CDR1 SGDLS, CDR2 YYNGEE. The CDR3 coding sequence is TGTGCCAGCAGCCCATCGGACAGCTACGAGCAGTACTTC. It yields the protein CASSPSDSYEQYF.

This chain links TRBV30 with TRBJ1-1, with D tentatively TRBD1 (6 bases). Trimming cost V 0 bases and J 11 bases, with 10 bases left between them. This CDR3 is built from 11 residues. From germline, CDR1 is GTSNPN and CDR2 SVGIG (reference sequence). The CDR3, as DNA: TGTGCCTGGAGTGTACAGGGCAATGCTTTCTTT. Translation gives CAWSVQGNAFF.

The chain has TRBV6-1 and TRBJ2-5, with D uncertain. Germline CDR1 is MNHNS and CDR2 is SASEGT. The CDR3 is 10 amino acids. This CDR3 reads CACAEETQYF. CDR3 nucleotide sequence: TGTGCTTGTGCGGAAGAGACCCAGTACTTC.

This chain uses TRBV30 with TRBJ2-7; 9 bases fit TRBD1. CDR3 length: 14 residues. Germline assignment: CDR1 GTSNPN and CDR2 SVGIG (reference sequence). J gave up 3 bases and V 7 bases, and 10 bases lay outside the gene matches. CDR3 amino acids: CAFSRDRDSYEQYF. The CDR3 coding sequence is TGTGCCTTTAGCCGGGACAGGGATAGCTACGAGCAGTACTTC.